The sequence of this T cell receptor beta chain was determined in a study of control samples from healthy donors and cancer patients. Germline V CDR1 and CDR2: SGHRS, YFSETQ. The CDR3 is made up of 15 amino acids. With 4 bases removed from V and 2 bases from J, the gap between germline ends came to 15 bases. Here immunoSEQ multiplex PCR was the method, and the copy in TCRdb shows in-frame clones only, minus some. The sample lists about 160,000 clones, 95% to 96% occurring once. The material sequenced was blood. The rearrangement joins TRBV5-1 to TRBJ1-2; TRBD1 is a possible D gene (5 bases). The receptor comes from a woman aged 30 to 39 in good health. The chain's CDR3 is CASSRQPGTNYGYTF. The CDR3 DNA reads as TGCGCCAGCAGCCGACAGCCTGGAACGAACTATGGCTACACCTTC.